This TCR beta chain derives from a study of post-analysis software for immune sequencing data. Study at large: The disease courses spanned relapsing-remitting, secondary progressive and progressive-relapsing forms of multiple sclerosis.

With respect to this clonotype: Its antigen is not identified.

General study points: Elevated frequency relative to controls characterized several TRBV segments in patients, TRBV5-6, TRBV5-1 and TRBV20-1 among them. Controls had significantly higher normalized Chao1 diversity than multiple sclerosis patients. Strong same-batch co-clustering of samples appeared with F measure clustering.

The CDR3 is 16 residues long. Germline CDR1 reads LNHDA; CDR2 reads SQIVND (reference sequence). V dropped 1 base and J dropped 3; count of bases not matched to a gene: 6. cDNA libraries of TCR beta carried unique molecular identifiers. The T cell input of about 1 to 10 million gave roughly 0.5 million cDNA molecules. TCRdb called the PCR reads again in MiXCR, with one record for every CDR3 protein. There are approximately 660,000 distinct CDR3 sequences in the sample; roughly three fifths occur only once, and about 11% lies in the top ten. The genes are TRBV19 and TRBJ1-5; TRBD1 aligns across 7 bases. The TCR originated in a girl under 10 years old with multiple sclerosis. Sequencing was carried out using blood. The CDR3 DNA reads TGTGCCAGTAGTATAGGTTCGGGACAGTTCAATCAGCCCCAGCATTTT. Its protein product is CASSIGSGQFNQPQHF.